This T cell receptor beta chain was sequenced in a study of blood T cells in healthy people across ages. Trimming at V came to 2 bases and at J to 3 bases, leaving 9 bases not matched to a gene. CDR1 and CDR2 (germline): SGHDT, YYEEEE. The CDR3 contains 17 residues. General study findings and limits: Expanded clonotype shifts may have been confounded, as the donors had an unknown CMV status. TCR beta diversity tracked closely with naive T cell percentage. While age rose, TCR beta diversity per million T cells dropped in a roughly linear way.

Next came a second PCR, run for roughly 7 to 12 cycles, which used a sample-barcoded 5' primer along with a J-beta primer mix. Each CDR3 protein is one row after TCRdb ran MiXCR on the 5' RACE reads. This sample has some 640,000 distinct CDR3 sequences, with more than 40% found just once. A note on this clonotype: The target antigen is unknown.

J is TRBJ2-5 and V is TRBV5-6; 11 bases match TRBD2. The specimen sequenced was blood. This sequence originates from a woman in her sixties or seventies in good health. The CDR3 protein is CASSLVFSGRAEETQYF. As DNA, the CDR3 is TGTGCCAGCAGCTTAGTGTTTAGCGGGAGGGCCGAAGAGACCCAGTACTTC. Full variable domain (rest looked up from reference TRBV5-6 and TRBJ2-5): DAGVTQSPTHLIKTRGQQVTLRCSPKSGHDTVSWYQQALGQGPQFIFQYYEEEERQRGNFPDRFSGHQFPNYSSELNVNALLLGDSALYLCASSLVFSGRAEETQYFGPGTRLLVL.